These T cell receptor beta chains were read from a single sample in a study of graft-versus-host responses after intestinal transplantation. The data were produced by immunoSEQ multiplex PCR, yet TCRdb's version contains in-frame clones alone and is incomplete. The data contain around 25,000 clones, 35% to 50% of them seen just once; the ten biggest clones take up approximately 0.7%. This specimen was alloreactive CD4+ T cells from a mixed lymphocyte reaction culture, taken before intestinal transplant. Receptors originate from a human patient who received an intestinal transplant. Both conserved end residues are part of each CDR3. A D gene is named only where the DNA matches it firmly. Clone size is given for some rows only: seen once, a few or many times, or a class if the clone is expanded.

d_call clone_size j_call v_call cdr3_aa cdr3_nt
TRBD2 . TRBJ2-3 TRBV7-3 CASTALAGPTDTQYF TGTGCCAGCACGGCCCTAGCGGGGCCCACAGATACGCAGTATTTT
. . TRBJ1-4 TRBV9 CASSLSRVAGEKLFF TGTGCCAGCAGCCTAAGCCGCGTCGCGGGTGAAAAACTGTTTTTT
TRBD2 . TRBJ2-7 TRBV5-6 CASSYPSGGPVYEQYF TGTGCCAGCAGCTACCCGAGCGGGGGGCCGGTCTACGAGCAGTACTTC
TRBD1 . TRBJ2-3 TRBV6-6 CASRPQGADTQYF TGTGCCAGCAGACCACAGGGGGCAGATACGCAGTATTTT
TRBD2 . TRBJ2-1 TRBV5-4 CASSTRTSGFSGNEQFF TGTGCCAGCAGCACCCGGACTAGCGGGTTTTCTGGCAATGAGCAGTTCTTC
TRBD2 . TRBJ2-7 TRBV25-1 CASSELPGLGGNEQYF TGTGCCAGCAGTGAACTTCCGGGACTAGGAGGTAACGAGCAGTACTTC
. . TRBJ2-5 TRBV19 CASSISGVGRTQYF TGTGCCAGTAGTATATCGGGGGTAGGGAGAACCCAGTACTTC
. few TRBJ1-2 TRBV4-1 CASRAGHYGYTF TGCGCCAGCAGGGCGGGACACTATGGCTACACCTTC
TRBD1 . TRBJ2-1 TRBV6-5 CASSFRQGTYNEQFF TGTGCCAGCAGTTTCCGACAGGGGACCTACAATGAGCAGTTCTTC
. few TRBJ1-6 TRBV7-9 CASSLVLSYNSPLHF TGTGCCAGCAGCTTAGTACTCTCCTATAATTCACCCCTCCACTTT
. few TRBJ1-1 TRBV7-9 CASSLRRGENTEAFF TGTGCCAGCAGCTTAAGGCGAGGAGAGAACACTGAAGCTTTCTTT